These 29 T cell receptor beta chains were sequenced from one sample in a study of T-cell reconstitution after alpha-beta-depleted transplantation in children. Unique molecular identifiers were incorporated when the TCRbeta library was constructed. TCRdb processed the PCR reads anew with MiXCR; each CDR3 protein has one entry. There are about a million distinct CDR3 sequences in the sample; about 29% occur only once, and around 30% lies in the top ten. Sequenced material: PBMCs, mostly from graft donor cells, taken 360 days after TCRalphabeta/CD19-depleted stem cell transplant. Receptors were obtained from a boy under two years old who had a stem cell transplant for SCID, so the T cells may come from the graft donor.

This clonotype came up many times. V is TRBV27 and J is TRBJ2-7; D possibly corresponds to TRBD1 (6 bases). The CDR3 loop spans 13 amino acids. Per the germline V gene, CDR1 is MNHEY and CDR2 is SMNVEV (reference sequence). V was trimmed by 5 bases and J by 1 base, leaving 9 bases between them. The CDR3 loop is CASSATGSYEQYF. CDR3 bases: TGTGCCAGCAGTGCTACAGGGTCCTACGAGCAGTACTTC.

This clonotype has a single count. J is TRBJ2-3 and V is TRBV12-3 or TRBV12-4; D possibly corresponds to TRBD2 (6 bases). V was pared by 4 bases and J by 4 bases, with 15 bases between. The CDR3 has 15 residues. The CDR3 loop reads CASSSSPTRADTQYF. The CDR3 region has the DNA TGTGCCAGCAGTTCCTCCCCGACTAGGGCAGATACGCAGTATTTT.

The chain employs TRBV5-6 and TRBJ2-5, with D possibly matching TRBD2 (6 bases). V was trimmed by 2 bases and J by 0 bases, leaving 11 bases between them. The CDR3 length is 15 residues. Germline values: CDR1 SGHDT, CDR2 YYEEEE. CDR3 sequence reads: CASSFLRDYQETQYF. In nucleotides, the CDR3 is TGTGCCAGCAGCTTCCTCCGGGACTACCAAGAGACCCAGTACTTC.

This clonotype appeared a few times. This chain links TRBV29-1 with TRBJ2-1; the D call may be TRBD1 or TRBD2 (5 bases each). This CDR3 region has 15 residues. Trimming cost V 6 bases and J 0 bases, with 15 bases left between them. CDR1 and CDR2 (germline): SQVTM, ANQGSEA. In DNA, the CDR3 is TGCAGCGTCGCCCCCGGGGCAAGCTCCTACAATGAGCAGTTCTTC. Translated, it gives CSVAPGASSYNEQFF.

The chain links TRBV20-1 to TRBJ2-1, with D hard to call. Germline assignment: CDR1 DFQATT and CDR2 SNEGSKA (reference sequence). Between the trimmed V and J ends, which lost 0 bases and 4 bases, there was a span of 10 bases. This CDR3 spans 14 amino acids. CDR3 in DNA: TGCAGTGCTAGAGAACCCCGTACGTACAATGAGCAGTTCTTC. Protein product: CSAREPRTYNEQFF.

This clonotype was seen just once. The DNA for the CDR3 is TGTGCCAGCAGAGTAATTCCACTCGAGCAGTACTTC. It is translated as CASRVIPLEQYF. The chain uses TRBV6-2 or TRBV6-3 and TRBJ2-7, with no clear D. Trimming cost V 6 bases and J 6 bases, with 12 bases left between them. From germline, CDR1 is MNHEY and CDR2 SVGEGT. CDR3 length equals 12 residues.

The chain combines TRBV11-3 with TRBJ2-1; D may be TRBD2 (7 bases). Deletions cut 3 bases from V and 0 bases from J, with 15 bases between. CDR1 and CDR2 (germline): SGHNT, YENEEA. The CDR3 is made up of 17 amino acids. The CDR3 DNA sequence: TGTGCCAGCAGCTTGAAATCTGGGGGGGCCTCCTACAATGAGCAGTTCTTC. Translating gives CASSLKSGGASYNEQFF. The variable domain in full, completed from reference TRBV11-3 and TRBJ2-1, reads EAGVVQSPRYKIIEKKQPVAFWCNPISGHNTLYWYLQNLGQGPELLIRYENEEAVDDSQLPKDRFSAERLKGVDSTLKIQPAELGDSAVYLCASSLKSGGASYNEQFFGPGTRLTVL.

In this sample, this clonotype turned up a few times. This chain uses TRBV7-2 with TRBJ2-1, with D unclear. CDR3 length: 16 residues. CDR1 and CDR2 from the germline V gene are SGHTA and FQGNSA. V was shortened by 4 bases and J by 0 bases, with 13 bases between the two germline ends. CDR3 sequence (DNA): TGTGCCAGCAGCTGGAAAATCGGAAACTCCTACAATGAGCAGTTCTTC. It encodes CASSWKIGNSYNEQFF.

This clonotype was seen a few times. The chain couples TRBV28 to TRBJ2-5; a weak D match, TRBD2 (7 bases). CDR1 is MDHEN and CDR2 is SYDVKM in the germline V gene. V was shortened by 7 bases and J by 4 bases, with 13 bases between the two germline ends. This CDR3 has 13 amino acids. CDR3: CASTVGGGETQYF. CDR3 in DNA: TGTGCCAGCACCGTAGGGGGGGGAGAGACCCAGTACTTC.

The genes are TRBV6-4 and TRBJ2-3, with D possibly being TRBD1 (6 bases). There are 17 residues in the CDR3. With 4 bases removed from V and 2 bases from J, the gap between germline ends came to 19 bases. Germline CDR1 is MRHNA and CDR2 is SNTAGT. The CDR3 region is CASSGPRGKTYTDTQYF. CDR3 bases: TGTGCCAGCAGTGGCCCTAGGGGGAAGACTTACACAGATACGCAGTATTTT.

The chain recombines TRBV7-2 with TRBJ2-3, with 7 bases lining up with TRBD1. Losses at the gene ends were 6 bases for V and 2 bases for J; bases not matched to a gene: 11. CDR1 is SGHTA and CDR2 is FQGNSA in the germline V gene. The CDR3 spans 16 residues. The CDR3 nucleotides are TGTGCCAGCAGTCGAACCAGGGGGATGATCACAGATACGCAGTATTTT. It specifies CASSRTRGMITDTQYF.

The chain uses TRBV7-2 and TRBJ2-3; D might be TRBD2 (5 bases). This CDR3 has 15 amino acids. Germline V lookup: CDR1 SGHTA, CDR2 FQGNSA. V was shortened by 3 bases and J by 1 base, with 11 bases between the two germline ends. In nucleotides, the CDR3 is TGTGCCAGCAGCTTGGTAGCGTGGGGCACAGATACGCAGTATTTT. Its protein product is CASSLVAWGTDTQYF.

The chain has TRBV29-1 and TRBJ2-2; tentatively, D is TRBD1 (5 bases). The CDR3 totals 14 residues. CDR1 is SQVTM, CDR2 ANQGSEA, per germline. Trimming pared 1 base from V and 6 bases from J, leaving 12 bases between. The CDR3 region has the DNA TGCAGCGTTGAAGCCGGGTTAGGGGCCGGGGAGCTGTTTTTT. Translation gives CSVEAGLGAGELFF.

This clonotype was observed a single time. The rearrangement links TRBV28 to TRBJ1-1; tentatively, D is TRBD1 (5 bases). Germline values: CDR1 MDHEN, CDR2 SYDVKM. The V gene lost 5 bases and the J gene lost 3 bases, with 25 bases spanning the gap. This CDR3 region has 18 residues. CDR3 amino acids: CASSVSGAGAVGDTEAFF. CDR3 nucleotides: TGTGCCAGCAGTGTGTCCGGGGCCGGGGCCGTGGGGGACACTGAAGCTTTCTTT.

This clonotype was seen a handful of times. CDR3 bases: TGCAGTGCTAGCGCCAGGGTTAGGGGGAATCAGCCCCAGCATTTT. Translating gives CSASARVRGNQPQHF. This rearrangement joins TRBV20-1 to TRBJ1-5; D may be TRBD1 (6 bases). The CDR3 extends over 15 amino acids. CDR1 is DFQATT and CDR2 is SNEGSKA in the germline V gene (reference sequence). The ends were cut back, 3 bases at V and 4 bases at J, with 16 bases in the middle.

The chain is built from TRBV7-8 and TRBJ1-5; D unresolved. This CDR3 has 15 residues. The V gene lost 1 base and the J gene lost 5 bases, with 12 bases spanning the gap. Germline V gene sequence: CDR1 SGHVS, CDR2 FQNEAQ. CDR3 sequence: CASSLDGFSDQPQHF. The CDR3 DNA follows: TGTGCCAGCAGCTTAGACGGATTCTCGGATCAGCCCCAGCATTTT.

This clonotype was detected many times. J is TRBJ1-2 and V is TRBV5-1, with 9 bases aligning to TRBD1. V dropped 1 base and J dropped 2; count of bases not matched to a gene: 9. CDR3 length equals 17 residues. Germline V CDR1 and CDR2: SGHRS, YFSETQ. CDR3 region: CASSLPRDRVRNYGYTF. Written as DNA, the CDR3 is TGCGCCAGCAGCTTGCCCCGGGACAGGGTGAGAAACTATGGCTACACCTTC.

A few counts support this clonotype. CDR3 bases: TGCAGTGCTAAGAGGGGAGGCCTAGCGAAAAACATTCAGTACTTC. It encodes CSAKRGGLAKNIQYF. The V and J genes are TRBV20-1 and TRBJ2-4; tentatively, D is TRBD2 (6 bases). V was trimmed by 4 bases and J by 4 bases, leaving 17 bases between them. Germline V lookup: CDR1 DFQATT, CDR2 SNEGSKA (reference sequence). The CDR3 sequence is 15 residues long.

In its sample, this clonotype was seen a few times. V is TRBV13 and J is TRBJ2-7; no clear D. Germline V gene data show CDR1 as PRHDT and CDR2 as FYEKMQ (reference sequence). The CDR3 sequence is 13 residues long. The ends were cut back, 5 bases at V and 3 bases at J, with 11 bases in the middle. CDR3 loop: CASSPKDRYEQYF. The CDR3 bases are TGTGCCAGCAGCCCCAAAGATCGCTACGAGCAGTACTTC.

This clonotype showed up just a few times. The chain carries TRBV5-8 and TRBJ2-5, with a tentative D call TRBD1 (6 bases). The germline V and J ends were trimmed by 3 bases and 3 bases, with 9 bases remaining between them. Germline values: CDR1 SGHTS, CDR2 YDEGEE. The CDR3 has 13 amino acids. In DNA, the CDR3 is TGTGCCAGCAGCTCCTGGACAGAAGAGACCCAGTACTTC. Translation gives CASSSWTEETQYF.

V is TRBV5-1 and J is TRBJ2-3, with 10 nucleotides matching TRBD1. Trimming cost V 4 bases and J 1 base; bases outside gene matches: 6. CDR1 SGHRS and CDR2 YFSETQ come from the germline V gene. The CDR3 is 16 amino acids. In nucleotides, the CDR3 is TGCGCCAGCAGCACCTCCGGGACAGGGGGCACAGATACGCAGTATTTT. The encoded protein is CASSTSGTGGTDTQYF.

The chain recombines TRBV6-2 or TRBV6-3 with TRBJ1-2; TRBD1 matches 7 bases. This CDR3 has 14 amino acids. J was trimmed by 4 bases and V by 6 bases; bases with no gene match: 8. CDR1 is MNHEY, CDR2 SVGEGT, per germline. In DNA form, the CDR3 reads TGTGCCAGCAGACGAGAGGACAGGAGCTATGGCTACACCTTC. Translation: CASRREDRSYGYTF.

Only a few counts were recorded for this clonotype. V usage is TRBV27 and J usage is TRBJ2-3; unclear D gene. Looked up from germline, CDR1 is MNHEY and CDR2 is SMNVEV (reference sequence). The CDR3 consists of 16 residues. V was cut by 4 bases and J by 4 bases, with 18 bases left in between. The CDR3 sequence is CASSSPGPYVPDTQYF. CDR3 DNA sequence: TGTGCCAGCAGTTCCCCCGGTCCCTACGTCCCAGATACGCAGTATTTT.

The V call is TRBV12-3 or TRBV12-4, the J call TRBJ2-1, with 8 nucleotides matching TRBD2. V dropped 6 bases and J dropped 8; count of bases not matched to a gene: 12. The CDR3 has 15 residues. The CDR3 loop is CASRGPAGGQHEQFF. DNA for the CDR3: TGTGCCAGCAGAGGACCGGCGGGGGGCCAGCATGAGCAGTTCTTC.

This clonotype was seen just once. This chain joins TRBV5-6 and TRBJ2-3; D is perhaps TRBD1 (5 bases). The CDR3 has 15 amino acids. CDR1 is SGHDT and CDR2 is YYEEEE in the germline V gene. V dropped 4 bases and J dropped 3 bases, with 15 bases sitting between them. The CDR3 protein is CASSKLPTATDTQYF. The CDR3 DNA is TGTGCCAGCAGCAAACTCCCGACAGCGACAGATACGCAGTATTTT. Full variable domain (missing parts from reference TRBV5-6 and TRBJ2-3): DAGVTQSPTHLIKTRGQQVTLRCSPKSGHDTVSWYQQALGQGPQFIFQYYEEEERQRGNFPDRFSGHQFPNYSSELNVNALLLGDSALYLCASSKLPTATDTQYFGPGTRLTVL.

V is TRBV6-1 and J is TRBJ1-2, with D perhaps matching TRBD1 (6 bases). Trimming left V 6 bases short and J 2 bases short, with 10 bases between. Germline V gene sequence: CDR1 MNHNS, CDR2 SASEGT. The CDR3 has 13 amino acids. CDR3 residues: CASRRQENYGYTF. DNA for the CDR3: TGTGCCAGCAGACGACAGGAAAACTATGGCTACACCTTC.

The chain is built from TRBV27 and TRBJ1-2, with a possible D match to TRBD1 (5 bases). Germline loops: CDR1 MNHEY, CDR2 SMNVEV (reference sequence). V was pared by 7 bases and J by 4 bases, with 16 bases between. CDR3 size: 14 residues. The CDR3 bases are TGTGCCAGCACCCAAATTCCGGGACCCTATGGCTACACCTTC. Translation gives CASTQIPGPYGYTF.

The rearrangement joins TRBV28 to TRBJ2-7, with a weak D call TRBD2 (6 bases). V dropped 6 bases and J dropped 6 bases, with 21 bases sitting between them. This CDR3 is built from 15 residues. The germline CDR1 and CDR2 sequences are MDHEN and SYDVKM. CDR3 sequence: CASRLSGLSWGEQYF. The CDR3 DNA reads TGTGCCAGCAGATTGTCTGGACTATCGTGGGGCGAGCAGTACTTC.

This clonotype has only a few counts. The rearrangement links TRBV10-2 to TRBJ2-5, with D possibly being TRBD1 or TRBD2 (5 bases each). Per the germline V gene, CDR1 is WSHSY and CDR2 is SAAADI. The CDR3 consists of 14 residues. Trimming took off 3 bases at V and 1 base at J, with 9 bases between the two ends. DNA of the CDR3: TGCGCCAGCAGTGAACCGGGACCCCAAGAGACCCAGTACTTC. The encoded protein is CASSEPGPQETQYF.